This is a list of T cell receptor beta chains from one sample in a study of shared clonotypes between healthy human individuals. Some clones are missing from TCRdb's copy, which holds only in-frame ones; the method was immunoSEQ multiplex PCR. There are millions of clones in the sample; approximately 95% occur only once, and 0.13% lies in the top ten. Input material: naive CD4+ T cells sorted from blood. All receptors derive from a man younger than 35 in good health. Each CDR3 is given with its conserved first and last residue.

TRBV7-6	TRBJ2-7	CASSYGQGSYEQYF
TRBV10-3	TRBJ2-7	CAISETQTTYEQYF
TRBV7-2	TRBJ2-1	CASSLGVDSYNEQFF
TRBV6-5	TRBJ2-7	CASRSGQEVEYF
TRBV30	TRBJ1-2	CAWIRDNIVGYTF
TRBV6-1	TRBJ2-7	CASSPGQRTYEQYF
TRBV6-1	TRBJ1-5	CASSHRGSNQPQHF
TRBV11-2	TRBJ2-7	CASSPGAAQYYEQYF
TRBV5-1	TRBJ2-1	CASSLAVIAGGYEQFF
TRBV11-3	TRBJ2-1	CASSLGKGTRPYNEQFF
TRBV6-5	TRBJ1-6	CASSIDPGGWSPLHF
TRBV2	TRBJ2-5	CASSKDTYQETQYF
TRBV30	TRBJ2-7	CAWSPPPGQVSLEQYF
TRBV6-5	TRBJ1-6	CASSYVEYNSPLHF
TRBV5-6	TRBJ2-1	CASSLERSPDGEQFF
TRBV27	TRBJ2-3	CASSLNTQYF
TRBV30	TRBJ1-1	CAWIDRGNTEAFF
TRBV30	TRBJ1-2	CAWQFRDDGYTF
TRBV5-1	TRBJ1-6	CASSSDNNSPLHF
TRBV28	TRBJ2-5	CASSTPSGAEETQYF
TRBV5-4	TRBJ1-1	CASRGRNTEAFF
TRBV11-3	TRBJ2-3	CASSLGLASDTQYF
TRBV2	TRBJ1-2	CASSEAFLGTYGYTF
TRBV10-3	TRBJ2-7	CAISEPRENPYEQYF
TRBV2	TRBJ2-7	CASSDGPYEQYF
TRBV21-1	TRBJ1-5	CASSPGSRGSNQPQHF
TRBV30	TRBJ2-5	CACGRQGVETQYF
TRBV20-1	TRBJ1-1	CSALNAEAFF
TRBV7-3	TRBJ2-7	CASSLLFRGYEQYF
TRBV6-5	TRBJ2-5	CASRVLETQYF
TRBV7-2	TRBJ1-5	CASSLSGIGQPQHF
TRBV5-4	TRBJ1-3	CASSLSGGNSGNTIYF
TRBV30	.	CAWRVSGTYEQYF
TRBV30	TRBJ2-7	CAWSRLAPPYEQYF
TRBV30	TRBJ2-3	CAWSAPYTQYF
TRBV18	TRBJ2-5	CASSPGQGQETQYF
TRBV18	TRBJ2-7	CASSKQSYYEQYF
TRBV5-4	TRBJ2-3	CASSQTGASGFTDTQYF
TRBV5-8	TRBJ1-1	CASSLRENEAFF
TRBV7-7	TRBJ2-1	CASSLWTGVNEQFF
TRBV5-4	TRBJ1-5	CASSKSGPNQPQHF